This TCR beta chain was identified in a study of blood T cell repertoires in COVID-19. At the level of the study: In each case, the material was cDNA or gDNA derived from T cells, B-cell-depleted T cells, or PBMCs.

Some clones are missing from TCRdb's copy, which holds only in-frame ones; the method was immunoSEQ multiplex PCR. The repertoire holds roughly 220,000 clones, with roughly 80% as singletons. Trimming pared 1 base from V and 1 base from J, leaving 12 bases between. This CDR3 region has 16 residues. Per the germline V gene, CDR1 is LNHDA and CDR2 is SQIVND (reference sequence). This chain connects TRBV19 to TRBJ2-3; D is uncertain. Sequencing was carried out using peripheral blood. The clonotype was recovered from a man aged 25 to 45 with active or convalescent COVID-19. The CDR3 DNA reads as TGTGCCAGTAGTATAGGAGACTCGCCGCGCACAGATACGCAGTATTTT. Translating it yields CASSIGDSPRTDTQYF.